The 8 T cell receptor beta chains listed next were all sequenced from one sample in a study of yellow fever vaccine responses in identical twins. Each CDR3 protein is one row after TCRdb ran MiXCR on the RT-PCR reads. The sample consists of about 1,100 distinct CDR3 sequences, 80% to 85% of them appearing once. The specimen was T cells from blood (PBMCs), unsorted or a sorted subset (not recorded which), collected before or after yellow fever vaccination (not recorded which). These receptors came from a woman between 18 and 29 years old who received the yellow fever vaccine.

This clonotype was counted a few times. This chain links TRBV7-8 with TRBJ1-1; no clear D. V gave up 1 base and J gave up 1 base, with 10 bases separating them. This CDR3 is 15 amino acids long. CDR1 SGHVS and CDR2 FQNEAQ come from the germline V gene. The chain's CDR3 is CASSLVALPNTEAFF. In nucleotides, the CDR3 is TGTGCCAGCAGCTTAGTGGCCCTACCGAACACTGAAGCTTTCTTT. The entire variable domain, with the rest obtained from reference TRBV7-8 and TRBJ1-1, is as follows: GAGVSQSPRYKVAKRGQDVALRCDPISGHVSLFWYQQALGQGPEFLTYFQNEAQLDKSGLPSDRFFAERPEGSVSTLKIQRTQQEDSAVYLCASSLVALPNTEAFFGQGTRLTVV.

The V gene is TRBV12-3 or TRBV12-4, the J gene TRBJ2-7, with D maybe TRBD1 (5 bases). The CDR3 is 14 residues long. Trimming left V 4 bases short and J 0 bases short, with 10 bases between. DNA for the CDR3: TGTGCCAGCAGTTCTGGACACCGCTCCTACGAGCAGTACGTC. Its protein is CASSSGHRSYEQYV.

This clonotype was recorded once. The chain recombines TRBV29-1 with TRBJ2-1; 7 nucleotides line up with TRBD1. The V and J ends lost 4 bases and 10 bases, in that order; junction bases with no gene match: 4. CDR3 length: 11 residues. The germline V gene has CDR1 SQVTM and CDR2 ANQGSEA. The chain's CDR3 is CSVGQGREQFF. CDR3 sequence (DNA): TGCAGCGTTGGACAGGGCAGGGAGCAGTTCTTC.

The CDR3 protein is CAIWMGSTSYNEQFF. In DNA form, the CDR3 reads TGTGCCATCTGGATGGGGAGTACGTCCTACAATGAGCAGTTCTTC. This chain joins TRBV10-3 and TRBJ2-1; possible D gene TRBD2, 5 bases. Germline CDR1 and CDR2: ENHRY and SYGVKD. CDR3 length equals 15 residues. V lost 8 bases and J 1 base, leaving 15 bases between the germline ends.

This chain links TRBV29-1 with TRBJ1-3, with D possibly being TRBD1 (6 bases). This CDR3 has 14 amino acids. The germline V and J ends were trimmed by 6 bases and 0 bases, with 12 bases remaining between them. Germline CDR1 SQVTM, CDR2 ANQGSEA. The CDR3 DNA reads TGCAGCGTCCGGGACACCATCTCTGGAAACACCATATATTTT. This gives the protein CSVRDTISGNTIYF.

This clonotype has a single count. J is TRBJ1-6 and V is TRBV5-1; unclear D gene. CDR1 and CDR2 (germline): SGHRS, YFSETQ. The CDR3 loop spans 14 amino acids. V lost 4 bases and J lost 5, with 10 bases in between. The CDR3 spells CASSPTANNSPLHF. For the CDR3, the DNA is TGCGCCAGCAGCCCGACCGCGAATAATTCACCCCTCCACTTT.

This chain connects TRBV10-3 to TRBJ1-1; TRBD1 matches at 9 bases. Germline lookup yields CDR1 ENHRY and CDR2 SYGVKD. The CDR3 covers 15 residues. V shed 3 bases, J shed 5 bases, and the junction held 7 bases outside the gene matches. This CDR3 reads CAISDKGTGRTEAFF. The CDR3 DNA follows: TGTGCCATCAGTGATAAAGGGACAGGGAGAACTGAAGCTTTCTTT.

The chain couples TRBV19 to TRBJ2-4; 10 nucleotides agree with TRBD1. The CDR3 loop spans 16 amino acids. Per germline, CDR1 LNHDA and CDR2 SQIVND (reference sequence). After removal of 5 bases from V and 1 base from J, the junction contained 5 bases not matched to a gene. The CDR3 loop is CASSVPGQGAKNIQYF. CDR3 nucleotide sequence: TGTGCCAGTAGTGTCCCGGGACAGGGGGCCAAAAACATTCAGTACTTC.